This TCR beta chain was found in a study of blood T cells in healthy people across ages. Study-wide context: Per every two T cells, about one barcoded beta molecule was captured by template switching. Study-level points and caveats: From one million sequenced T cells, diversity estimates were lower bounds.

In the case of this clonotype: Its antigen is unknown. A much larger clone is a single base away; this may be a read error.

The use of a sample-barcoded 5' primer and a J-beta primer mix characterized a second PCR of roughly 6 to 11 cycles. TCRdb redid the calling of the 5' RACE reads with MiXCR, one entry per CDR3 protein. This sample has some 1.5 million distinct CDR3 sequences, with 35% to 45% found just once. For every donor, a draw yielded about 9.7 milliliters of peripheral blood. Each sample yielded at least 5.5 micrograms of PBMC total RNA. The V end lost 5 bases, the J end lost 4 bases, and 16 bases lay between the germline ends. The CDR3 is 15 residues long. The sequence came from a woman under 30 in good health. Material: blood. The chain links TRBV12-3 or TRBV12-4 to TRBJ2-3; D not certain. The CDR3 nucleotides read TGTGCCAGCAGTCAAGTAATTGGGTCCGCAGATACGCAGTATTTT. Its protein is CASSQVIGSADTQYF.